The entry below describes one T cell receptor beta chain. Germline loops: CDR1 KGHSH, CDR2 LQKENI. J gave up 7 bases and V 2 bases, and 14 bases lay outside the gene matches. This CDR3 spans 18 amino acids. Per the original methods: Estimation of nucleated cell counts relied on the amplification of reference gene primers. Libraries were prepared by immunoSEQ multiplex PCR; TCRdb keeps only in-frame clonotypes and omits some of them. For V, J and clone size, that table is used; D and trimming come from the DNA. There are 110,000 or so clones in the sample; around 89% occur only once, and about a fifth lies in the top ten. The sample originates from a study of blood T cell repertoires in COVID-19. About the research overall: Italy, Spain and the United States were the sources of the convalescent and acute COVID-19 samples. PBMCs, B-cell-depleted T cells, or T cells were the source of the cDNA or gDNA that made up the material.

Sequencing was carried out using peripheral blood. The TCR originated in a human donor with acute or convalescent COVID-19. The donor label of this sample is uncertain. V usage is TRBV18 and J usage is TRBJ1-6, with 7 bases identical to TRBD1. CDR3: CASSPSVIAGQANSPLHF. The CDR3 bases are TGTGCCAGCTCACCAAGTGTCATAGCAGGACAGGCAAATTCACCCCTCCACTTT.